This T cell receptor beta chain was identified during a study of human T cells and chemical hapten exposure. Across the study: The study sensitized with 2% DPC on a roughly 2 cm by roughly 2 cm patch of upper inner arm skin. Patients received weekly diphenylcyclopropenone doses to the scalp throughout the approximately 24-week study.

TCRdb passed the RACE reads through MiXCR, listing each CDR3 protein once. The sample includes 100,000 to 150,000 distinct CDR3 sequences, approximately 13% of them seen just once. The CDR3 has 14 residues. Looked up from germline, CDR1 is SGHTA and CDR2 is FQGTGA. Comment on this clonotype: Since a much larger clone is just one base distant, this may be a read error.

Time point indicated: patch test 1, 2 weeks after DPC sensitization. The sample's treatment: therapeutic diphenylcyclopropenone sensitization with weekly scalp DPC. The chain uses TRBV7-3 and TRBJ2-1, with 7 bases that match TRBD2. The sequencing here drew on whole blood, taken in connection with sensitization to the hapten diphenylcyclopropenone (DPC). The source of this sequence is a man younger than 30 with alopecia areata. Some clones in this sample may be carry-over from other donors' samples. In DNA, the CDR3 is TGTGCCAGCAGCGCCGGACTAGTGAGCAATGATCAGTTCTTC. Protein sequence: CASSAGLVSNDQFF. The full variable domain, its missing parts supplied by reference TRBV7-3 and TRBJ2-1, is GAGVSQTPSNKVTEKGKYVELRCDPISGHTALYWYRQSLGQGPEFLIYFQGTGAADDSGLPNDRFFAVRPEGSVSTLKIQRTERGDSAVYLCASSAGLVSNDQFFGPGTRLTVL.